This is a list of T cell receptor beta chains from one sample in a study of T cell responses to AZD1222 COVID-19 vaccine. Generated by immunoSEQ multiplex PCR, the TCRdb table keeps only in-frame clones and is missing some. The sample holds 180,000 or so clones, approximately 94% seen once. The sequences come from peripheral blood, collected on day 0 of AZD1222 vaccination. The source is an adult in good health. CDR3s include the opening cysteine and the closing phenylalanine or tryptophan. Fields, in order: clone size, J gene, CDR3 length, D gene, V gene, CDR3 DNA, CDR3 protein. A D gene is named only where the DNA matches it firmly. Some rows have no size entry. The others give once, few or many, or a class for an expanded clone.

abundance: NA; j_gene: TRBJ2-2; len: 13; d_gene: NA; v_gene: TRBV27; CDR3nt: TGTGCCAGCAGTTTTCGGCTGACCGGGGAGCTGTTTTTT; CDR3aa: CASSFRLTGELFF
abundance: NA; j_gene: TRBJ2-1; len: 15; d_gene: NA; v_gene: TRBV5-1; CDR3nt: TGCGCCAGCAGCCCCAACCACCCCTCCTACAATGAGCAGTTCTTC; CDR3aa: CASSPNHPSYNEQFF
abundance: NA; j_gene: TRBJ1-2; len: 15; d_gene: NA; v_gene: TRBV6-1; CDR3nt: TGTGCCAGCAGTGAAGAAGGGTGGGTAGGCTATGGCTACACCTTC; CDR3aa: CASSEEGWVGYGYTF
abundance: NA; j_gene: TRBJ2-3; len: 13; d_gene: NA; v_gene: TRBV16; CDR3nt: TGTGCCAGCAGCTCGTTTAGCACAGATACGCAGTATTTT; CDR3aa: CASSSFSTDTQYF
abundance: NA; j_gene: TRBJ1-5; len: 15; d_gene: TRBD1; v_gene: TRBV6-5; CDR3nt: TGTGCCAGCAGCCACGACAGGGGTGGCAATCAGCCCCAGCATTTT; CDR3aa: CASSHDRGGNQPQHF
abundance: few; j_gene: TRBJ2-7; len: 15; d_gene: NA; v_gene: TRBV4-1; CDR3nt: TGCGCCAGCAGCCAAGATTTGGGCAGCTCCTACGAGCAGTACTTC; CDR3aa: CASSQDLGSSYEQYF
abundance: NA; j_gene: TRBJ2-1; len: 14; d_gene: NA; v_gene: TRBV28; CDR3nt: TGTGCCAGCAAAGGAGGGGGCTCTTACAATGAGCAGTTCTTC; CDR3aa: CASKGGGSYNEQFF
abundance: NA; j_gene: TRBJ1-5; len: 17; d_gene: NA; v_gene: TRBV12-5; CDR3nt: TGTGCTAGTGGACCAGACAGGCTTACGAAAAGCAATCAGCCCCAGCATTTT; CDR3aa: CASGPDRLTKSNQPQHF
abundance: NA; j_gene: TRBJ2-3; len: 14; d_gene: NA; v_gene: TRBV7-9; CDR3nt: TGTGCCAGCAGCCCAGCAGACAACACAGATACGCAGTATTTT; CDR3aa: CASSPADNTDTQYF
abundance: NA; j_gene: TRBJ2-6; len: 14; d_gene: NA; v_gene: TRBV2; CDR3nt: TGTGCCTCTCGCGGCGTCTCTGGGGCCAACGTCCTGACTTTC; CDR3aa: CASRGVSGANVLTF
abundance: NA; j_gene: TRBJ2-5; len: 13; d_gene: NA; v_gene: TRBV28; CDR3nt: TGTGCCAGCAGTTTAATAACTAGCAAGACCCAGTACTTC; CDR3aa: CASSLITSKTQYF
abundance: NA; j_gene: TRBJ1-6; len: 15; d_gene: TRBD1; v_gene: TRBV18; CDR3nt: TGTGCCAGCTCACTTACGACAGGGGATGATTCACCCCTCCACTTT; CDR3aa: CASSLTTGDDSPLHF
abundance: once; j_gene: TRBJ2-7; len: 11; d_gene: NA; v_gene: TRBV14; CDR3nt: TGTGCCAGCAGCGCCCACTACGAGCAGTACTTC; CDR3aa: CASSAHYEQYF
abundance: NA; j_gene: TRBJ1-5; len: 13; d_gene: NA; v_gene: TRBV27; CDR3nt: TGTGCCAGCAGTGAACAGGGTAATCAGCCCCAGCATTTT; CDR3aa: CASSEQGNQPQHF
abundance: NA; j_gene: TRBJ1-3; len: 15; d_gene: TRBD1; v_gene: TRBV30; CDR3nt: TGTGCCTGCGGGACAGCCCCCAGCTCTGGAAACACCATATATTTT; CDR3aa: CACGTAPSSGNTIYF
abundance: NA; j_gene: TRBJ1-2; len: 13; d_gene: TRBD1; v_gene: TRBV29-1; CDR3nt: TGCAGCGCGGGACAGGGGGTTAACTATGGCTACACCTTC; CDR3aa: CSAGQGVNYGYTF
abundance: NA; j_gene: TRBJ2-2; len: 15; d_gene: NA; v_gene: TRBV5-4; CDR3nt: TGTGCCAGCAGCCCGGAGGCAACGAACACCGGGGAGCTGTTTTTT; CDR3aa: CASSPEATNTGELFF
abundance: NA; j_gene: TRBJ1-1; len: 14; d_gene: NA; v_gene: TRBV15; CDR3nt: TGTGCCACCAGCAGAGATGTTGTGAACACTGAAGCTTTCTTT; CDR3aa: CATSRDVVNTEAFF
abundance: NA; j_gene: TRBJ1-2; len: 15; d_gene: NA; v_gene: TRBV10-2; CDR3nt: TGCGCCAGCAACCAGGACAGAACCCGTGACTATGGCTACACCTTC; CDR3aa: CASNQDRTRDYGYTF
abundance: once; j_gene: TRBJ1-2; len: 14; d_gene: NA; v_gene: TRBV30; CDR3nt: TGTGCCTGGAGTGTACCGGGGGTAAACTATGGCTACACCTTC; CDR3aa: CAWSVPGVNYGYTF
abundance: NA; j_gene: TRBJ2-5; len: 15; d_gene: TRBD1; v_gene: TRBV5-5; CDR3nt: TGTGCCAGCAGCTTGGGGCAGGGGGTGCAAGAGACCCAGTACTTC; CDR3aa: CASSLGQGVQETQYF
abundance: NA; j_gene: TRBJ2-2; len: 15; d_gene: NA; v_gene: TRBV6-5; CDR3nt: TGTGCCAGCTTTATAGGGCAGATGAACACCGGGGAGCTGTTTTTT; CDR3aa: CASFIGQMNTGELFF
abundance: NA; j_gene: TRBJ1-2; len: 12; d_gene: NA; v_gene: TRBV12-3/TRBV12-4; CDR3nt: TGTGCCAGCAGTTTACAGGGTGTCGGCTACACCTTC; CDR3aa: CASSLQGVGYTF
abundance: NA; j_gene: TRBJ2-7; len: 14; d_gene: NA; v_gene: TRBV9; CDR3nt: TGTGCCAGCAGCGTTGGTGGGTTAAGCTACGAGCAGTACTTC; CDR3aa: CASSVGGLSYEQYF
abundance: NA; j_gene: TRBJ1-1; len: 13; d_gene: NA; v_gene: TRBV5-5; CDR3nt: TGTGCCAGCAGCTTGGACATGGGGACTGAAGCTTTCTTT; CDR3aa: CASSLDMGTEAFF
abundance: NA; j_gene: TRBJ2-5; len: 16; d_gene: NA; v_gene: TRBV27; CDR3nt: TGTGCCAGCAGTTTCCAGCGGGCCCTTAAGTCAGAGACCCAGTACTTC; CDR3aa: CASSFQRALKSETQYF
abundance: NA; j_gene: TRBJ2-5; len: 15; d_gene: NA; v_gene: TRBV7-2; CDR3nt: TGTGCCAGCAGCTTGATCAGTGGCAGCCAAGAGACCCAGTACTTC; CDR3aa: CASSLISGSQETQYF
abundance: NA; j_gene: TRBJ2-6; len: 15; d_gene: NA; v_gene: TRBV9; CDR3nt: TGTGCCAGCAGCGTAGGAGGCTCTGGGGCCAACGTCCTGACTTTC; CDR3aa: CASSVGGSGANVLTF
abundance: NA; j_gene: TRBJ1-2; len: 11; d_gene: NA; v_gene: TRBV7-9; CDR3nt: TGTGCCAGCAGCTCCTACAGTGGCTACACCTTC; CDR3aa: CASSSYSGYTF
abundance: few; j_gene: TRBJ1-2; len: 11; d_gene: NA; v_gene: TRBV29-1; CDR3nt: TGCAGCGTTGCAGAGCCCTATGGCTACACCTTC; CDR3aa: CSVAEPYGYTF
abundance: NA; j_gene: TRBJ1-2; len: 13; d_gene: NA; v_gene: TRBV12-3/TRBV12-4; CDR3nt: TGTGCCAGCAGTTTATCTGTGTATCATGGCTACACCTTC; CDR3aa: CASSLSVYHGYTF
abundance: NA; j_gene: TRBJ2-6; len: 16; d_gene: NA; v_gene: TRBV27; CDR3nt: TGTGCCAGCAGTCCGCGTGATTTTTCTGGGGCCAACGTCCTGACTTTC; CDR3aa: CASSPRDFSGANVLTF
abundance: NA; j_gene: TRBJ2-1; len: 15; d_gene: NA; v_gene: TRBV5-1; CDR3nt: TGCGCCAGCAGCAGGAGGCTGACCGCATCCAATGAGCAGTTCTTC; CDR3aa: CASSRRLTASNEQFF
abundance: NA; j_gene: TRBJ2-5; len: 15; d_gene: NA; v_gene: TRBV3-1/TRBV3-2; CDR3nt: TGTGCCAGCAGCCACTTACTAGGATCAAGTCGGACCCAGTACTTC; CDR3aa: CASSHLLGSSRTQYF
abundance: once; j_gene: TRBJ2-5; len: 13; d_gene: NA; v_gene: TRBV12-3/TRBV12-4; CDR3nt: TGTGCCAGCAGTTTTGTCCTAGGAGAGACCCAGTACTTC; CDR3aa: CASSFVLGETQYF
abundance: NA; j_gene: TRBJ1-3; len: 21; d_gene: NA; v_gene: TRBV4-2; CDR3nt: TGTGCCAGCAGCCAACCAAGGATGGGCTTTAGAGGAGTCCCCTCTGGAAACACCATATATTTT; CDR3aa: CASSQPRMGFRGVPSGNTIYF
abundance: NA; j_gene: TRBJ1-5; len: 13; d_gene: NA; v_gene: TRBV18; CDR3nt: TGTGCCAGCTCACCAATTAGCAATCAGCCCCAGCATTTT; CDR3aa: CASSPISNQPQHF
abundance: NA; j_gene: TRBJ1-5; len: 14; d_gene: NA; v_gene: TRBV28; CDR3nt: TGTGCCACTTACCGACAGGCTAGCAATCAGCCCCAGCATTTT; CDR3aa: CATYRQASNQPQHF